The entry that follows covers one T cell receptor beta chain sequence. TCRdb keeps only in-frame clones here, not all; method: immunoSEQ multiplex PCR. The data hold 85,000 to 90,000 clones, with about 93% observed a single time. The CDR3 length is 12 residues. Germline CDR1 and CDR2: SNHLY and FYNNEI. V lost 5 bases and J lost 8, with 12 bases in between. The sample is drawn from a study of T cell changes during pregnancy in multiple sclerosis. The starting material was peripheral blood, obtained after pregnancy. The receptor was isolated from a female donor in good health, enrolled as a control in a pregnancy study. The rearrangement links TRBV2 to TRBJ1-2, with D unresolved. CDR3 loop: CASSWVAAGYTF. In nucleotides, the CDR3 is TGTGCCAGCAGTTGGGTGGCAGCGGGCTACACCTTC.